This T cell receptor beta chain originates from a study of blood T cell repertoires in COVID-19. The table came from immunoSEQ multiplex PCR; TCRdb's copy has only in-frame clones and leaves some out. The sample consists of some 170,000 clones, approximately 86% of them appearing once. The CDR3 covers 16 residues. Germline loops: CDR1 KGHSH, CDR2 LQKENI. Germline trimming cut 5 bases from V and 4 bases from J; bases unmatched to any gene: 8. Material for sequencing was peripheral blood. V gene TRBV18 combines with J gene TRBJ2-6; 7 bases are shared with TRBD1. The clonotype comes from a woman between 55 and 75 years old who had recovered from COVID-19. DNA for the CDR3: TGTGCCAGCTCAAACCCGACAGGGACCGGGGCCAACGTCCTGACTTTC. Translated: CASSNPTGTGANVLTF.